What follows are 14 T cell receptor beta chains derived from one specimen sequenced in a study of immune cell composition in non-small cell lung cancer. Normal lung was taken at the farthest possible site, at least 3 cm from tumour. Libraries were prepared by immunoSEQ multiplex PCR; TCRdb keeps only in-frame clonotypes and omits some of them. The sample has 6,500 to 8,000 clones; approximately 84% are singletons. Sequenced: non-adjacent lung tissue. These receptor sequences come from a human donor with non-small cell lung cancer.

The chain carries TRBV4-1 and TRBJ2-3, with TRBD2 matching over 7 bases. With V trimmed by 0 bases and J by 1 base, 7 bases remained unmatched. The CDR3 extends over 17 amino acids. Germline V lookup: CDR1 MGHRA, CDR2 YSYEKL. The CDR3 region has the DNA TGCGCCAGCAGCCAAGATGGGGAGGGGACGGGCACAGATACGCAGTATTTT. It specifies CASSQDGEGTGTDTQYF.

The CDR3 coding sequence is TGTGCCAGCTACCCGGTGGGGGGCGCGGACACTGAAGCTTTCTTT. This sequence encodes CASYPVGGADTEAFF. This chain connects TRBV7-9 to TRBJ1-1, with TRBD1 as a possible D gene (6 bases). This CDR3 is built from 15 residues. The germline V gene encodes CDR1 SEHNR and CDR2 FQNEAQ (reference sequence). V dropped 8 bases and J dropped 3 bases, with 19 bases sitting between them.

The chain's CDR3 is CASSLESGYNQPQHF. CDR3 bases: TGTGCCAGCAGCTTAGAATCGGGGTACAATCAGCCCCAGCATTTT. This rearrangement joins TRBV11-2 to TRBJ1-5; D not certain. The germline V gene encodes CDR1 SGHAT and CDR2 FQNNGV. V gave up 0 bases and J gave up 3 bases, with 9 bases separating them. This CDR3 region has 15 residues.

The rearrangement links TRBV9 to TRBJ2-3, with D possibly matching TRBD2 (5 bases). With 3 bases removed from V and 3 bases from J, the gap between germline ends came to 8 bases. The CDR3 contains 13 residues. Per the germline V gene, CDR1 is SGDLS and CDR2 is YYNGEE. CDR3 nucleotides: TGTGCCAGCAGCGGAAGGAGGACAGATACGCAGTATTTT. This encodes CASSGRRTDTQYF. Filled out from reference TRBV9 and TRBJ2-3, the complete variable domain reads DSGVTQTPKHLITATGQRVTLRCSPRSGDLSVYWYQQSLDQGLQFLIQYYNGEERAKGNILERFSAQQFPDLHSELNLSSLELGDSALYFCASSGRRTDTQYFGPGTRLTVL.

This chain uses TRBV7-6 with TRBJ2-5; 9 positions match TRBD2. The CDR3 runs to 14 residues. Losses at the gene ends were 6 bases for V and 2 bases for J; bases not matched to a gene: 4. Germline values: CDR1 SGHVS, CDR2 FNYEAQ. The CDR3: CASRLAGAQETQYF. CDR3 DNA: TGTGCCAGCAGACTAGCGGGCGCACAAGAGACCCAGTACTTC.

This chain joins TRBV30 and TRBJ1-3; no clear D. The ends were cut back, 4 bases at V and 0 bases at J, with 10 bases in the middle. The CDR3 runs 14 residues. From germline, CDR1 is GTSNPN and CDR2 SVGIG (reference sequence). The CDR3 loop reads CAWTSGYSGNTIYF. CDR3 DNA: TGTGCCTGGACGTCGGGGTACTCTGGAAACACCATATATTTT.

This chain links TRBV9 with TRBJ1-1; D gene uncertain. Deletions cut 7 bases from V and 4 bases from J, with 11 bases between. From germline, CDR1 is SGDLS and CDR2 YYNGEE. The CDR3 has 12 residues. As DNA, the CDR3 is TGTGCCAGCGGGCCAACTTCCACTGAAGCTTTCTTT. It yields the protein CASGPTSTEAFF.

The chain carries TRBV28 and TRBJ2-5, with 10 bases that match TRBD1. The CDR3 loop spans 15 amino acids. Germline-derived CDR1 and CDR2 are MDHEN and SYDVKM. Unmatched junction bases numbered 4, after V lost 2 bases and J lost 4 bases. DNA for the CDR3: TGTGCCAGCAGTTTACAGGGGACAGGGGCAGAGACCCAGTACTTC. It encodes CASSLQGTGAETQYF.

The rearrangement links TRBV18 to TRBJ2-1, with a weak D call TRBD2 (6 bases). Trimming pared 4 bases from V and 6 bases from J, leaving 13 bases between. Germline V gene data show CDR1 as KGHSH and CDR2 as LQKENI. The CDR3 is 14 residues long. As DNA, the CDR3 is TGTGCCAGCTCACATCCACGGGGGATCAATGAGCAGTTCTTC. Amino acid sequence: CASSHPRGINEQFF.

This chain uses TRBV6-1 with TRBJ2-1; TRBD2 matches at 13 bases. From germline, CDR1 is MNHNS and CDR2 SASEGT. With 4 bases clipped from V and 10 bases from J, the junction kept 4 bases outside the gene matches. The CDR3 sequence is 14 residues long. As DNA, the CDR3 is TGTGCCAGCAGTGCCACGGGACTAGCGGGGGAGCAGTTCTTC. It encodes CASSATGLAGEQFF.

Points on this clone: The junction and the germline gene differ at one end; a read error may be behind it. The chain has TRBV2 and TRBJ2-3; D is unresolved. Germline CDR1 and CDR2: SNHLY and FYNNEI. CDR3 length: 11 residues. Written as DNA, the CDR3 is TGTGCCAGCAGTGAAAGAGCGACGGCCGTTTTT. Amino acid sequence: CASSERATAVF.

On this clone itself: The junction differs from germline at one of its ends, possibly a read error. This sequence joins TRBV7-3 and TRBJ2-7, with D perhaps matching TRBD1 (5 bases). The CDR3 runs 11 residues. Germline V gene lookup returns CDR1 SGHTA and CDR2 FQGTGA. Here the CDR3 reads CASSLSAGPHF. CDR3 bases: TGTGCCAGCAGCTTATCCGCAGGGCCTCACTTC.

This clone was detected only once. The chain uses TRBV9 and TRBJ2-3; 10 bases are a match to TRBD2. Germline-derived CDR1 and CDR2 are SGDLS and YYNGEE. V shed 3 bases, J shed 5 bases, and the junction held 3 bases outside the gene matches. The CDR3 length is 14 residues. The DNA of the CDR3 is TGTGCCAGCAGCGCCAGCGGGAGGGAAGATACGCAGTATTTT. Translated, it gives CASSASGREDTQYF.

This rearrangement joins TRBV5-6 to TRBJ1-1; TRBD1 is a possible D gene (6 bases). The length of the CDR3 is 15 residues. Germline CDR1 is SGHDT and CDR2 is YYEEEE. The V gene lost 4 bases and the J gene lost 0 bases, with 13 bases spanning the gap. The CDR3 here is CASSLGAGMNTEAFF. The CDR3 region has the DNA TGTGCCAGCAGCCTGGGGGCAGGGATGAACACTGAAGCTTTCTTT.